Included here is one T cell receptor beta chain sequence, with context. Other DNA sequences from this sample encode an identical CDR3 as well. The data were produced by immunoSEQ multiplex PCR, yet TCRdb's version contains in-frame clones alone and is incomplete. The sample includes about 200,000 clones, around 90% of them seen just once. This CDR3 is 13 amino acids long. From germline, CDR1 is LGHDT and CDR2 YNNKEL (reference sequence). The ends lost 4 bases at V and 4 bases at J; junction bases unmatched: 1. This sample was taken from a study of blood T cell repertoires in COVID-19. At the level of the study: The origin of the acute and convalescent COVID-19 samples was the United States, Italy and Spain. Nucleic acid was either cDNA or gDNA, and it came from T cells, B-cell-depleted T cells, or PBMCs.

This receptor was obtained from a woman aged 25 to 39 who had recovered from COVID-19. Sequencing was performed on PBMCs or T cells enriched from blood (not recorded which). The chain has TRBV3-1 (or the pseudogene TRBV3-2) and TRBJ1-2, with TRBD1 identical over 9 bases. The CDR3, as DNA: TGTGCCAGCAGCCGGGGACAGGGCTATGGCTACACCTTC. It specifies CASSRGQGYGYTF.